This TCR beta chain was documented in a study of a mutant IDH1 vaccine in newly diagnosed glioma. As for the study in general: Vaccines were begun 4-6 weeks after radiotherapy alone, or with temozolomide cycles. The therapy given earlier, which was standard therapy, consisted of radiotherapy, temozolomide, or both, and most of the patients received both. General observations from the study: The vaccine induced immune responses, and these occurred in approximately 94% of patients.

The CDR3 sequence is 16 residues long. From germline, CDR1 is MNHEY and CDR2 SVGAGI. Trimming took 3 bases from V and 3 from J; bases not matched to a gene: 5. Generated by immunoSEQ multiplex PCR, the TCRdb table keeps only in-frame clones and is missing some. Among tens of thousands of clones listed, about 80% were seen once. In the case of this clone: Its antigen remains unknown.

Sample time point: week 11, during vaccination. In the vaccine, a single dose held 300 ug of the mutant IDH1 20-mer peptide, along with topical imiquimod. Newly diagnosed WHO grade 3 or 4 IDH1-mutant, ATRX-lost astrocytomas were identified in the donors. The receptor was derived from a man aged 45-65 years with glioma. The chain couples TRBV6-5 to TRBJ2-6, with TRBD2 matching 7 bases. The starting material was PBMCs, obtained from a glioma patient whose treatment included an IDH1 peptide vaccine. The CDR3 sequence is CASSYPGRDGANVLTF. CDR3 coding DNA: TGTGCCAGCAGTTATCCGGGGAGGGATGGGGCCAACGTCCTGACTTTC.